The rows below give T cell receptor beta chains drawn from one sample of a study of OX40 agonist ivuxolimab in advanced cancers. Generated by immunoSEQ multiplex PCR, the TCRdb table keeps only in-frame clones and is missing some. The profile shows under 80,000 clones, approximately 90% of them singletons. This material consisted of CD4+ or CD8+ T cells sorted from blood, taken in a trial of the OX40 agonist ivuxolimab. The receptors come from an adult with an advanced solid tumor such as melanoma, head and neck, liver or kidney cancer. Each CDR3 is given with its conserved first and last residue. D genes are given only for firm matches. Clone size is given for some rows only: seen once, a few or many times, or a class if the clone is expanded.

v_gene	j_gene	d_gene	abundance	CDR3aa	CDR3nt
TRBV5-5	TRBJ2-1	-	-	CASSLPSAGPSRFF	TGTGCCAGCAGCTTACCCAGCGCGGGGCCTTCGCGGTTCTTC
TRBV6-5	TRBJ2-1	TRBD1	-	CATYEGAHNEQFF	TGTGCCACCTACGAGGGGGCCCACAATGAGCAGTTCTTC
TRBV9	TRBJ2-5	TRBD1	-	CASSRQGELEETQYF	TGTGCCAGCAGCAGACAGGGGGAGTTAGAAGAGACCCAGTACTTC
TRBV27	TRBJ1-1	TRBD1	-	CASHTVQGSTEAFF	TGTGCCAGCCACACCGTACAGGGGTCCACTGAAGCTTTCTTT
TRBV2	TRBJ2-7	-	-	CASSEAPSPGYEQYF	TGTGCCAGCAGTGAAGCCCCCAGCCCGGGCTACGAGCAGTACTTC
TRBV20-1	TRBJ1-2	-	-	CSATADYGYTF	TGCAGTGCTACAGCCGACTATGGCTACACCTTC
TRBV4-3	TRBJ1-6	-	-	CASSPGGGENSPLHF	TGCGCCAGCAGCCCGGGGGGGGGTGAGAATTCACCCCTCCACTTT
TRBV19	TRBJ2-7	TRBD2	once	CASSSGTSGTRYEQYF	TGTGCCAGTAGTTCGGGGACTAGCGGGACGAGATACGAGCAGTACTTC
TRBV28	TRBJ2-1	TRBD2	-	CASSSLRGGSYNEQFF	TGTGCCAGCAGTTCCCTCAGAGGCGGGAGTTACAATGAGCAGTTCTTC
TRBV6-6	TRBJ2-3	-	-	CASSRRDLRTDTQYF	TGTGCCAGCAGTCGCCGGGACCTCCGCACAGATACGCAGTATTTT
TRBV18	TRBJ2-7	-	-	CASSQTDGSYEQYF	TGTGCCAGCTCACAGACGGACGGTTCTTACGAGCAGTACTTC
TRBV6-5	TRBJ2-2	TRBD1	-	CASSYRDRGDGELFF	TGTGCCAGCAGTTACAGGGACAGGGGGGACGGGGAGCTGTTTTTT
TRBV6-4	TRBJ2-7	-	-	CASPATYEQYF	TGTGCCAGCCCCGCGACTTACGAGCAGTACTTC
TRBV14	TRBJ2-5	TRBD2	-	CASSTRRTSLQLRCQYF	TGTGCCAGCAGCACTCGTCGGACTAGCTTGCAGCTGCGGTGCCAGTACTTC
TRBV11-2	TRBJ1-1	-	-	CASSLVVGGTEAFF	TGTGCCAGCAGCTTAGTAGTGGGGGGAACTGAAGCTTTCTTT
TRBV9	TRBJ1-5	-	medium-sized	CASSVDGQQPQHF	TGTGCCAGCAGCGTAGATGGACAGCAGCCCCAGCATTTT
TRBV6-1	TRBJ1-5	-	-	CASSDANPNQPQHF	TGTGCCAGCAGTGATGCCAATCCCAATCAGCCCCAGCATTTT
TRBV5-8	TRBJ1-6	-	-	CASSLRGAENSPLHF	TGTGCCAGCAGCTTAAGGGGGGCTGAGAATTCACCCCTCCACTTT
TRBV27	TRBJ1-6	-	-	CASSPQVPNNSPLHF	TGTGCCAGCAGCCCACAGGTCCCTAATAATTCACCCCTCCACTTT
TRBV7-2	TRBJ2-1	TRBD2	-	CASSLVAGGSYNEQFF	TGTGCCAGCAGCTTAGTCGCGGGGGGGTCCTACAATGAGCAGTTCTTC
TRBV11-3	TRBJ1-1	-	once	CASSLVFGGSTEAFF	TGTGCCAGCAGCTTAGTCTTCGGGGGGAGCACTGAAGCTTTCTTT
TRBV7-2	TRBJ2-7	-	-	CASSLGIGEGYEQYF	TGTGCCAGCAGCTTAGGCATAGGAGAGGGGTACGAGCAGTACTTC
TRBV15	TRBJ2-7	-	-	CATSREQGFGGEQYF	TGTGCCACCAGCAGAGAACAGGGTTTCGGGGGCGAGCAGTACTTC
TRBV7-9	TRBJ2-7	-	-	CASSPRTRVYEQYF	TGTGCCAGCAGCCCCCGGACCCGGGTCTACGAGCAGTACTTC
TRBV21-1	TRBJ1-4	-	-	CASSKGQGFEKLFF	TGTGCCAGCAGCAAAGGGCAGGGTTTCGAAAAACTGTTTTTT
TRBV11-1	TRBJ2-5	-	-	CASSPGTDRRETQYF	TGTGCCAGCAGCCCGGGGACTGACCGGCGGGAGACCCAGTACTTC
TRBV5-6	TRBJ2-2	-	-	CASSLGRGLGTGELFF	TGTGCCAGCAGCTTGGGAAGGGGTCTGGGCACCGGGGAGCTGTTTTTT
TRBV14	TRBJ2-7	TRBD2	-	CASSQEWDGRVAGVSEQYF	TGTGCCAGCAGCCAAGAATGGGATGGGAGAGTAGCGGGAGTGAGCGAGCAGTACTTC
TRBV7-2	TRBJ2-7	TRBD1	-	CASRVDRGPYEQYF	TGTGCCAGCAGGGTCGACAGGGGCCCGTACGAGCAGTACTTC
TRBV5-1	TRBJ2-2	TRBD1	-	CASSSGTGVHGELFF	TGCGCCAGCAGCTCCGGGACAGGGGTGCACGGGGAGCTGTTTTTT
TRBV7-7	TRBJ2-5	TRBD2	-	CASSLDGRETQYF	TGTGCTAGCAGCTTAGACGGGAGGGAGACCCAGTACTTC
TRBV28	TRBJ1-5	-	-	CASTGASNQPQHF	TGTGCCAGCACAGGGGCCAGCAATCAGCCCCAGCATTTT
TRBV28	TRBJ2-3	TRBD2	-	CASSPFGAGGSTDTQYF	TGTGCCAGCAGCCCCTTCGGTGCGGGAGGGAGCACAGATACGCAGTATTTT
TRBV5-1	TRBJ2-1	TRBD2	-	CASSSSGGWDEQFF	TGCGCCAGCAGCTCGAGCGGGGGGTGGGATGAGCAGTTCTTC
TRBV5-1	TRBJ2-3	-	-	CASSWVSLQDYTDTQYF	TGCGCCAGCAGCTGGGTTTCCCTCCAGGACTACACAGATACGCAGTATTTT
TRBV7-9	TRBJ2-3	-	-	CASSLDRVADTQYF	TGTGCCAGCAGCTTAGATCGGGTAGCGGATACGCAGTATTTT
TRBV6-5	TRBJ1-5	TRBD1	once	CASRSGTGGNQPQHF	TGTGCCAGCAGGTCCGGGACAGGGGGCAATCAGCCCCAGCATTTT
TRBV27	TRBJ1-1	-	-	CASSLGRFGRRGGTEAFF	TGTGCCAGCAGTTTGGGCCGGTTCGGGAGGAGGGGTGGGACTGAAGCTTTCTTT
TRBV5-5	TRBJ1-1	-	-	CASSLQGRNTEAFF	TGTGCCAGCAGCTTGCAGGGGAGGAACACTGAAGCTTTCTTT
TRBV18	TRBJ2-4	-	-	CASSQGHPESIQYF	TGTGCCAGCTCACAGGGCCACCCGGAGAGCATTCAGTACTTC
TRBV19	TRBJ1-1	-	-	CASRSLRGTEAFF	TGTGCCAGTAGGTCGCTGAGAGGGACTGAAGCTTTCTTT
TRBV7-7	TRBJ2-1	-	-	CASSTGTANNEQFF	TGTGCCAGCTCGACCGGGACTGCGAACAATGAGCAGTTCTTC
TRBV27	TRBJ2-3	TRBD2	-	CASSGYLPGTSGGFSTDTQYF	TGTGCCAGCAGTGGGTACTTACCGGGCACTAGCGGGGGATTCAGCACAGATACGCAGTATTTT
TRBV7-3	TRBJ2-1	TRBD1	-	CASSAGTGFGSQFF	TGTGCCAGCAGCGCCGGGACAGGGTTCGGTTCCCAGTTCTTC
TRBV19	TRBJ2-1	TRBD2	-	CASSIGTGTSGSDEQFF	TGTGCCAGTAGTATAGGAACGGGGACTAGCGGGAGCGATGAGCAGTTCTTC
TRBV5-1	TRBJ2-7	-	-	CASSLPRVPYEQYF	TGCGCCAGCAGCTTGCCCAGGGTCCCCTACGAGCAGTACTTC
TRBV6-5	TRBJ1-1	-	-	CASSLVGNTEAFF	TGTGCCAGCAGCCTAGTAGGGAACACTGAAGCTTTCTTT
TRBV27	TRBJ2-7	-	-	CASSDEYEQYF	TGTGCCAGCAGTGACGAATACGAGCAGTACTTC
TRBV18	TRBJ1-6	-	-	CASSPDSTPLHF	TGTGCCAGCTCGCCGGACTCAACGCCCCTCCACTTT
TRBV4-1	TRBJ1-3	-	-	CASSQGAGNTIYF	TGCGCCAGCAGCCAAGGGGCAGGAAACACCATATATTTT
TRBV11-2	TRBJ2-5	-	-	CASSLLPGAEETQYF	TGTGCCAGCAGCTTACTCCCGGGAGCGGAAGAGACCCAGTACTTC
TRBV27	TRBJ2-1	TRBD1	few	CASSPPPGQGLNEQFF	TGTGCCAGCAGTCCCCCCCCCGGACAGGGGTTGAATGAGCAGTTCTTC
TRBV27	TRBJ1-2	TRBD1	-	CASSLFGTGGNYGYTF	TGTGCCAGCAGTTTATTTGGGACAGGGGGAAACTATGGCTACACCTTC
TRBV7-9	TRBJ2-1	-	-	CASSLPRGGGISYNEQFF	TGTGCCAGCAGCTTACCCCGGGGAGGGGGCATTTCCTACAATGAGCAGTTCTTC
TRBV18	TRBJ1-1	TRBD1	-	CASSRLAQGPGTEAFF	TGTGCCAGCTCACGATTAGCACAGGGGCCCGGCACTGAAGCTTTCTTT
TRBV28	TRBJ2-3	-	-	CASSSSSPRDTQYF	TGTGCCAGCAGTTCATCCTCCCCCCGGGATACGCAGTATTTT
TRBV5-6	TRBJ2-3	-	-	CASSPSTDTQYF	TGTGCCAGCAGCCCAAGCACAGATACGCAGTATTTT